The present T cell receptor beta chain was sequenced within a study of CD8+ T cells in alopecia areata. Study information: Patients received oral tofacitinib, 5 to 10 mg twice daily, for moderate-to-severe alopecia areata. Broader study findings: Scalp samples also yield sequences from resident alphabeta T cells of normal skin.

Samples from alopecia areata patients were lesional scalp punch biopsies and peripheral blood. A FACSAria was used to sort CD4+ and CD8+ T cells. These cells came from PBMCs. Points on this clone: Its specificity is not known.

Unmatched junction bases numbered 9, after V lost 5 bases and J lost 4 bases. CDR3 size: 15 residues. Germline V gives CDR1 SGHVS, CDR2 FQNEAQ. Following RNA extraction, reverse transcription yielded cDNA that acted as the sequencing template. Generated by immunoSEQ multiplex PCR, the TCRdb table keeps only in-frame clones and is missing some. This sample has 180,000 or so clones, with approximately 70% found just once. The source of this sequence is a human donor with alopecia areata. The source was CD8+ T cells sorted from blood, collected at week 0. This rearrangement joins TRBV7-8 to TRBJ1-1, with 8 bases aligning to TRBD1. CDR3: CASSEAGGAGTEAFF. CDR3 in DNA: TGTGCCAGCAGCGAAGCAGGGGGCGCGGGCACTGAAGCTTTCTTT.